A single sample is the source of the 25 T cell receptor beta chains below, sequenced in a study of cytomegalovirus exposure and HLA in healthy donors (dated 2017 in TCRdb). The library was produced with the immunoSEQ multiplex PCR assay. In its TCRdb copy, this immuneACCESS table keeps in-frame sequences only and misses some clones. Where compared with another copy, unresolved V genes explain less than half of these, and the others have no known cause. This sample holds 90,000 to 100,000 clones; more than 85% were observed only once. The ten biggest clones cover 5.5% to 7.5% of the sample. The sample comprised PBMCs. These receptors were taken from a man aged 18-30 years in good health and CMV-seropositive.

V is TRBV19 and J is TRBJ1-5, with D possibly matching TRBD1 (6 bases). This CDR3 has 15 amino acids. V was cut by 5 bases and J by 0 bases, with 11 bases left in between. Germline loops: CDR1 LNHDA, CDR2 SQIVND (reference sequence). The CDR3 region is CASSADRYSNQPQHF. As DNA, the CDR3 is TGTGCCAGTAGTGCGGACAGATATAGCAATCAGCCCCAGCATTTT.

The chain uses TRBV7-2 and TRBJ2-7; maybe TRBD2 (7 bases). From germline, CDR1 is SGHTA and CDR2 FQGNSA. V was cut by 3 bases and J by 2 bases, with 11 bases left in between. The CDR3 extends over 14 amino acids. The CDR3, as DNA: TGTGCCAGCAGCTTCGGGGGGCTAACCTACGAGCAGTACTTC. It translates to CASSFGGLTYEQYF.

The J gene is TRBJ2-1, the V gene TRBV27, with D possibly matching TRBD1 (6 bases). The CDR3 is made up of 15 amino acids. Trimming took 2 bases from V and 0 from J, leaving 8 bases between them. The germline V gene encodes CDR1 MNHEY and CDR2 SMNVEV (reference sequence). The CDR3 DNA sequence: TGTGCCAGCAGTTTAGACAGGAGCTCCTACAATGAGCAGTTCTTC. Amino acids: CASSLDRSSYNEQFF.

This clone was recorded only once. This chain connects TRBV19 to TRBJ1-1, with 8 nucleotides matching TRBD1. Germline assignment: CDR1 LNHDA and CDR2 SQIVND (reference sequence). This CDR3 has 15 residues. V shed 0 bases and J 0 bases; nucleotides not matched to a gene: 0. The CDR3, as DNA: TGTGCCAGTAGTATAGACAGGGGGCTGAACACTGAAGCTTTCTTT. Residues: CASSIDRGLNTEAFF.

This clone was picked up one time. The rearrangement uses TRBV11-3 and TRBJ2-7; D is perhaps TRBD1 (5 bases). The CDR3 is made up of 14 amino acids. V lost 4 bases to trimming and J lost 1 base, with 11 bases between them. CDR1 SGHNT and CDR2 YENEEA come from the germline V gene. The CDR3 is CASSYLGVSYEQYF. CDR3 coding DNA: TGTGCCAGCAGCTATTTAGGGGTATCCTACGAGCAGTACTTC.

The chain combines TRBV2 with TRBJ2-4, with TRBD1 identical over 10 bases. CDR1 is SNHLY and CDR2 is FYNNEI in the germline V gene. V was pared by 3 bases and J by 2 bases, with 4 bases of the junction left unmatched. This CDR3 has 16 amino acids. CDR3 nucleotide sequence: TGTGCCAGCAGTGATTGGGGACAGGGGACCAAAAACATTCAGTACTTC. This gives the protein CASSDWGQGTKNIQYF.

The rearrangement joins TRBV27 to TRBJ2-4; D may be TRBD2 (5 bases). The CDR3 contains 11 residues. Trimming pared 4 bases from V and 10 bases from J, leaving 8 bases between. Germline CDR1 MNHEY, CDR2 SMNVEV (reference sequence). Written as DNA, the CDR3 is TGTGCCAGCAGTTCTGGCGGGATTCAGTACTTC. This translates into CASSSGGIQYF.

The chain joins TRBV7-9 to TRBJ2-6; possible D gene TRBD2, 6 bases. Deletions cut 5 bases from V and 0 bases from J, with 8 bases between. The V gene's germline CDR1 is SEHNR and CDR2 FQNEAQ (reference sequence). The CDR3 extends over 15 amino acids. DNA of the CDR3: TGTGCCAGCAGCGGGGGAGGCTCTGGGGCCAACGTCCTGACTTTC. It codes for CASSGGGSGANVLTF.

This chain links TRBV4-1 with TRBJ2-4; 7 bases match TRBD1. The CDR3 consists of 16 residues. CDR1 is MGHRA, CDR2 YSYEKL, per germline. Trimming cost V 3 bases and J 1 base; bases outside gene matches: 6. Here the CDR3 reads CASSHGTANAKNIQYF. As DNA, the CDR3 is TGCGCCAGCAGCCACGGGACAGCTAACGCCAAAAACATTCAGTACTTC.

This clone was detected only once. This rearrangement joins TRBV7-9 to TRBJ2-7; D might be TRBD1 (5 bases). Trimming left V 3 bases short and J 6 bases short, with 9 bases between. The CDR3 has 12 amino acids. Looked up from germline, CDR1 is SEHNR and CDR2 is FQNEAQ (reference sequence). The CDR3 bases are TGTGCCAGCAGCTTGACAGAAGGCGAGCAGTACTTC. This codes for CASSLTEGEQYF.

The chain uses TRBV4-3 and TRBJ2-7; perhaps TRBD2 as D (5 bases). Per the germline V gene, CDR1 is LGHNA and CDR2 is YSLEER. The V gene lost 0 bases and the J gene lost 4 bases, with 16 bases spanning the gap. This CDR3 is 16 amino acids long. CDR3 sequence: CASSQDLAITEYEQYF. Written as DNA, the CDR3 is TGCGCCAGCAGCCAAGATTTAGCGATCACCGAATACGAGCAGTACTTC.

This rearrangement joins TRBV19 to TRBJ1-1; TRBD1 matches 8 bases. CDR1 is LNHDA and CDR2 is SQIVND in the germline V gene (reference sequence). The CDR3 covers 14 residues. V dropped 9 bases and J dropped 5; count of bases not matched to a gene: 11. The DNA of the CDR3 is TGTGCCAGCGAGCCCGGACAGGGAGGAACTGAAGCTTTCTTT. Its protein is CASEPGQGGTEAFF. The full variable domain, rest sourced from reference TRBV19 and TRBJ1-1, is DGGITQSPKYLFRKEGQNVTLSCEQNLNHDAMYWYRQDPGQGLRLIYYSQIVNDFQKGDIAEGYSVSREKKESFPLTVTSAQKNPTAFYLCASEPGQGGTEAFFGQGTRLTVV.

The chain joins TRBV6-5 to TRBJ2-7, with 9 bases lining up with TRBD2. The V gene end was trimmed by 0 bases and the J gene end by 3 bases; junction bases not matched to a gene: 3. The CDR3 sequence is 15 residues long. Germline V gene data show CDR1 as MNHEY and CDR2 as SVGAGI. CDR3 in DNA: TGTGCCAGCAGTTACTCGCGGGGGGGCGGCTACGAGCAGTACTTC. It codes for CASSYSRGGGYEQYF.

The chain recombines TRBV6-1 with TRBJ1-1, with D tentatively TRBD1 (5 bases). The CDR3 covers 15 residues. The V end was cut by 2 bases, the J end by 4 bases, with 14 bases between. Germline CDR1 reads MNHNS; CDR2 reads SASEGT. The CDR3 DNA reads as TGTGCCAGCAGTGAAACGTGGCAGGGTGGCACTGAAGCTTTCTTT. This sequence encodes CASSETWQGGTEAFF.

The chain has TRBV5-8 and TRBJ2-3; weak D call: TRBD1 (6 bases). Germline CDR1 and CDR2: SGHTS and YDEGEE. Deletions cut 5 bases from V and 2 bases from J, with 12 bases between. This CDR3 has 14 residues. CDR3 sequence reads: CASRRQAATDTQYF. CDR3 nucleotides: TGTGCCAGCAGACGACAGGCCGCCACAGATACGCAGTATTTT.

The J gene is TRBJ2-7, the V gene TRBV19, with D maybe TRBD2 (6 bases). The CDR3 covers 14 residues. Germline CDR1 and CDR2: LNHDA and SQIVND (reference sequence). Trimming removed 6 bases from V and 2 bases from J, with 14 bases in between. CDR3 sequence: CASSGRFSPYEQYF. CDR3 nucleotides: TGTGCCAGTAGCGGGAGATTTAGCCCCTACGAGCAGTACTTC.

CDR3 DNA sequence: TGTGCCAGCATTAAATCCCCGGGACAGGGGGCTTACGAGCAGTACTTC. Protein product: CASIKSPGQGAYEQYF. The gene calls are TRBV28 and TRBJ2-7, with TRBD1 matching 12 bases. From germline, CDR1 is MDHEN and CDR2 SYDVKM. V was pared by 7 bases and J by 4 bases, with 11 bases of the junction left unmatched. The CDR3 has 16 amino acids.

The rearrangement uses TRBV29-1 and TRBJ2-3; the match to TRBD1 covers 11 bases. The J segment lost 5 bases and the V segment lost 1 base, leaving 8 bases of the junction unmatched. There are 16 residues in the CDR3. CDR1 SQVTM and CDR2 ANQGSEA come from the germline V gene. The CDR3 is CSVEGGQGAGIDTQYF. CDR3 coding DNA: TGCAGCGTTGAAGGCGGACAGGGGGCAGGGATAGATACGCAGTATTTT.

As DNA, the CDR3 is TGTGCCAGCAGCTTAGCAGGGGAAATTAGATCACCCCTCCACTTT. It specifies CASSLAGEIRSPLHF. This sequence joins TRBV7-9 and TRBJ1-6; TRBD1 is a possible D gene (5 bases). With 0 bases removed from V and 10 bases from J, the gap between germline ends came to 13 bases. Germline CDR1 reads SEHNR; CDR2 reads FQNEAQ (reference sequence). The CDR3 totals 15 residues.

The chain is built from TRBV29-1 and TRBJ1-2, with D possibly matching TRBD1 (5 bases). The V gene's germline CDR1 is SQVTM and CDR2 ANQGSEA. CDR3 length equals 14 residues. Trimming took off 0 bases at V and 5 bases at J, with 13 bases between the two ends. Written as DNA, the CDR3 is TGCAGCGTTGAAGATCCGGGGGGGAGGTATGGCTACACCTTC. It yields the protein CSVEDPGGRYGYTF.

The rearrangement links TRBV6-5 to TRBJ2-2, with D possibly TRBD1 on 6 matching bases. Per germline, CDR1 MNHEY and CDR2 SVGAGI. Trimming left V 7 bases short and J 5 bases short, with 11 bases between. The CDR3 runs to 13 residues. In DNA, the CDR3 is TGTGCCAGCACTACACAGGGAACCGGGGAGCTGTTTTTT. It encodes CASTTQGTGELFF.

The chain joins TRBV7-9 to TRBJ2-7; no reliable D call. Trimming left V 4 bases short and J 3 bases short, with 7 bases between. Germline assignment: CDR1 SEHNR and CDR2 FQNEAQ (reference sequence). CDR3 length: 12 residues. CDR3 loop: CASSSESYEQYF. The CDR3 coding sequence is TGTGCCAGCAGCTCGGAGAGCTACGAGCAGTACTTC.

The chain has TRBV18 and TRBJ1-4; D is uncertain. CDR3 size: 14 residues. The germline V and J ends were trimmed by 3 bases and 3 bases, with 8 bases remaining between them. Germline assignment: CDR1 KGHSH and CDR2 LQKENI. The DNA of the CDR3 is TGTGCCAGCTCACCCCGGGAAGCTAATGAAAAACTGTTTTTT. Amino acid sequence: CASSPREANEKLFF. The full variable domain, with the rest looked up from reference TRBV18 and TRBJ1-4, is NAGVMQNPRHLVRRRGQEARLRCSPMKGHSHVYWYRQLPEEGLKFMVYLQKENIIDESGMPKERFSAEFPKEGPSILRIQQVVRGDSAAYFCASSPREANEKLFFGSGTQLSVL.

The chain carries TRBV15 and TRBJ2-5, with a tentative D call TRBD2 (5 bases). The germline V and J ends were trimmed by 0 bases and 5 bases, with 13 bases remaining between them. Looked up from germline, CDR1 is LNHNV and CDR2 is YYDKDF (reference sequence). The CDR3 loop spans 15 amino acids. The CDR3 protein is CATSRDRGRAETQYF. For the CDR3, the DNA is TGTGCCACCAGCAGAGATCGGGGTAGGGCGGAGACCCAGTACTTC.

CDR3 coding DNA: TGTGCCAGCAGCTCCGTAACGGGACAGGTAGTGGGAGCGAAGACCCAGTACTTC. Amino acid sequence: CASSSVTGQVVGAKTQYF. The V and J genes are TRBV11-2 and TRBJ2-5; 8 nucleotides agree with TRBD1. The germline CDR1 and CDR2 sequences are SGHAT and FQNNGV. The V and J ends lost 4 bases and 6 bases, in that order; junction bases with no gene match: 19. The CDR3 runs 18 residues.